This TCR beta chain was observed in a study of cytomegalovirus exposure and HLA in healthy donors. CDR3 size: 13 residues. V was trimmed by 0 bases and J by 1 base, leaving 4 bases between them. The germline V gene has CDR1 SGHRS and CDR2 YFSETQ. Note on this clone: In the same sample, other DNA sequences code for this CDR3.

60 Vbeta and 13 Jbeta primers were used in PCR. The protocol was immunoSEQ multiplex PCR, while the TCRdb copy is restricted to in-frame clones and leaves out a portion. Of approximately 290,000 clones detected, 80% appear once; the ten largest clones hold less than 0.4%. The clonotype originates from a girl aged 2 to 10 in good health and CMV-seronegative. The specimen sequenced was PBMCs. The rearrangement links TRBV5-1 to TRBJ1-1; D gene unclear. The CDR3 reads CASSLGANTEAFF. In DNA form, the CDR3 reads TGCGCCAGCAGCTTGGGGGCGAACACTGAAGCTTTCTTT.